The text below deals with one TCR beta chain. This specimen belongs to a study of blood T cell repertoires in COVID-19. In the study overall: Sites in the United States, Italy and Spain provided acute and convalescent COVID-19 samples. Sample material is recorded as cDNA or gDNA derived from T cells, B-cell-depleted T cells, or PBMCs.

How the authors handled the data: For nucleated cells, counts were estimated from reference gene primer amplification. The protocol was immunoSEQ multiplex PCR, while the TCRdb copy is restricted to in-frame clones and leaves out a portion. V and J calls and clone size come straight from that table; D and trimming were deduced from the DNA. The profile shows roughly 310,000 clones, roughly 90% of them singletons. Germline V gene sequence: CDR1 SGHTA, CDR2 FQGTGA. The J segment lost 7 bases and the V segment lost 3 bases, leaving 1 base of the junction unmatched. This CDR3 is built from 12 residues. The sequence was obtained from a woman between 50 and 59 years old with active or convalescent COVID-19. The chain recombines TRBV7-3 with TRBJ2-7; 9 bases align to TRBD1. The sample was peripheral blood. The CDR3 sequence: CASSLTGGEQYF. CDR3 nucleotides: TGTGCCAGCAGCTTGACAGGGGGGGAGCAGTACTTC.